The 27 T cell receptor beta chains below come from one sample, sequenced in a study of control samples from healthy donors and cancer patients. Sequencing used immunoSEQ multiplex PCR; TCRdb keeps in-frame clones, though not all of them. The sample carries under 20,000 clones, 82% recorded once. The source material was PBMCs. These TCRs come from a man older than 75 with head and neck cancer.

The chain uses TRBV29-1 and TRBJ2-2, with 13 bases aligning to TRBD2. Germline V gives CDR1 SQVTM, CDR2 ANQGSEA. The CDR3 covers 16 residues. After removal of 6 bases from V and 7 bases from J, the junction contained 11 bases not matched to a gene. CDR3 nucleotides: TGCAGCGTGGCCGGACTAGCGGGAGAGTTTATCGGGGAGCTGTTTTTT. It specifies CSVAGLAGEFIGELFF.

This clone was observed a single time. This chain links TRBV11-1 with TRBJ1-1, with unresolved D. Trimming pared 5 bases from V and 4 bases from J, leaving 14 bases between. The CDR3 consists of 14 residues. Germline CDR1 is SGHAT and CDR2 is FQDESV (reference sequence). The CDR3 coding sequence is TGTGCCAGCAGCCCTTTCCCGGGAGCCACTGAAGCTTTCTTT. Translation gives CASSPFPGATEAFF.

This rearrangement joins TRBV2 to TRBJ1-5; D call uncertain. The germline V gene encodes CDR1 SNHLY and CDR2 FYNNEI. The CDR3 spans 16 residues. Trimming left V 8 bases short and J 1 base short, with 18 bases between. The CDR3 sequence: CASSPFGGISNQPQHF. CDR3 nucleotides: TGTGCCAGCTCCCCCTTCGGAGGGATAAGCAATCAGCCCCAGCATTTT.

With respect to this clone: A much more abundant neighbour one base away suggests this may be a read error. The genes are TRBV28 and TRBJ1-6; 8 bases agree with TRBD1. This CDR3 is built from 14 residues. V lost 7 bases, J lost 7 bases, and 6 bases stayed unmatched. Germline CDR1 MDHEN, CDR2 SYDVKM. CDR3 nucleotide sequence: TGTGCCAGCATCAACAGGGGGGGAAATTCACCCCTCCACTTT. Translating gives CASINRGGNSPLHF.

This clone was seen just once. This chain uses TRBV5-5 with TRBJ2-3, with 10 bases that match TRBD1. This CDR3 contains 14 residues. In germline, CDR1 is SGHKS, CDR2 YYEKEE (reference sequence). V was pared by 3 bases and J by 6 bases, with 4 bases of the junction left unmatched. In nucleotides, the CDR3 is TGTGCCAGCAGCTACGGGACAGGGGCCGATACGCAGTATTTT. It yields the protein CASSYGTGADTQYF.

V usage is TRBV4-1 and J usage is TRBJ2-7; D remains unclear. The V end was cut by 6 bases, the J end by 4 bases, with 13 bases between. This CDR3 has 13 residues. Germline CDR1 reads MGHRA; CDR2 reads YSYEKL. The CDR3 bases are TGCGCCAGCAGTCCGGCAGGCGGATACGAGCAGTACTTC. It yields the protein CASSPAGGYEQYF.

J is TRBJ1-4 and V is TRBV7-6; D uncertain. V lost 5 bases, J lost 5 bases, and 15 bases lay in between. CDR3 length: 15 amino acids. Germline V gene sequence: CDR1 SGHVS, CDR2 FNYEAQ. The CDR3 DNA is TGTGCCAGCAGCCCCGGGCCTTTTTTAAATGAAAAACTGTTTTTT. Translated, it gives CASSPGPFLNEKLFF.

The rearrangement joins TRBV4-3 to TRBJ2-2, with D uncertain. The CDR3 is made up of 16 amino acids. V was trimmed by 0 bases and J by 0 bases, leaving 8 bases between them. The germline V gene encodes CDR1 LGHNA and CDR2 YSLEER. The CDR3 loop reads CASSQEVLTNTGELFF. DNA of the CDR3: TGCGCCAGCAGCCAAGAAGTCCTCACGAACACCGGGGAGCTGTTTTTT.

The chain couples TRBV7-6 to TRBJ2-7; 9 bases fit TRBD1. V was clipped by 4 bases and J by 1 base; unmatched bases: 2. Germline V lookup: CDR1 SGHVS, CDR2 FNYEAQ. The CDR3 spans 14 residues. The CDR3 reads CASSSGQGSYEQYF. CDR3 DNA sequence: TGTGCCAGCAGCTCGGGACAGGGTTCCTACGAGCAGTACTTC.

J is TRBJ1-1 and V is TRBV6-2 or TRBV6-3, with 7 bases that match TRBD1. V lost 2 bases and J lost 5; bases outside the gene matches: 11. The CDR3 sequence is 16 residues long. The germline V gene encodes CDR1 MNHEY and CDR2 SVGEGT. The CDR3 DNA reads TGTGCCAGCAGTTACAGTATCCGGACAGGTGGAACTGAAGCTTTCTTT. Its protein is CASSYSIRTGGTEAFF.

There are a few counts of this clone. The chain carries TRBV19 and TRBJ1-5; 7 bases agree with TRBD1. The CDR3 consists of 16 residues. Germline CDR1 reads LNHDA; CDR2 reads SQIVND (reference sequence). V shed 7 bases, J shed 3 bases, and the junction held 12 bases outside the gene matches. Here the CDR3 reads CASTKRGTDFNQPQHF. The CDR3, as DNA: TGTGCCAGTACCAAAAGGGGGACAGACTTCAATCAGCCCCAGCATTTT.

The rearrangement uses TRBV18 and TRBJ1-2; TRBD1 matches 9 bases. J gave up 6 bases and V 3 bases, and 5 bases lay outside the gene matches. Germline V gene sequence: CDR1 KGHSH, CDR2 LQKENI. CDR3 length equals 14 residues. CDR3 amino acids: CASSPSQGADGYTF. DNA of the CDR3: TGTGCCAGCTCACCTTCACAGGGGGCTGATGGCTACACCTTC.

DNA of the CDR3: TGTGCCAGCAGCCAGAGGGGGCCCCAGCATTTT. Translation gives CASSQRGPQHF. The V gene is TRBV3-1 (or the pseudogene TRBV3-2), the J gene TRBJ1-5; D perhaps matches TRBD1 (5 bases). The V end was cut by 3 bases, the J end by 9 bases, with 6 bases between. Germline V gene lookup returns CDR1 LGHDT and CDR2 YNNKEL (reference sequence). The CDR3 consists of 11 residues.

The chain couples TRBV10-1 to TRBJ2-3; D not certain. Between the trimmed V and J ends, which lost 6 bases and 6 bases, there was a span of 13 bases. The CDR3 runs to 13 residues. Germline loops: CDR1 WNHNN, CDR2 SYGVQD (reference sequence). This CDR3 is CASSALPMDTQYF. The CDR3 DNA is TGCGCCAGCAGCGCCCTTCCGATGGATACGCAGTATTTT.

This chain connects TRBV24-1 to TRBJ2-2, with 11 bases aligning to TRBD1. CDR1 and CDR2 (germline): KGHDR, SFDVKD. This CDR3 is built from 14 residues. The trim removed 7 bases at V and 5 bases at J, leaving 2 bases unmatched. CDR3 nucleotides: TGTGCCACCAGCGGGACAGGGGGGACCGGGGAGCTGTTTTTT. Translated, it gives CATSGTGGTGELFF.

The chain employs TRBV6-5 and TRBJ1-4; D gene ambiguous. The CDR3 sequence is 15 residues long. The germline V gene has CDR1 MNHEY and CDR2 SVGAGI. V was trimmed by 5 bases and J by 9 bases, leaving 19 bases between them. CDR3 loop: CASSPGRFSNQKLFF. CDR3 nucleotides: TGTGCCAGCAGTCCCGGGAGGTTCTCCAACCAAAAACTGTTTTTT.

This clone has more than one count but fewer than ten. The CDR3 DNA sequence: TGTGCCAGCAGTTTATGGGGGGGGACCAACACCGGGGAGCTGTTTTTT. Translated, it gives CASSLWGGTNTGELFF. The chain is built from TRBV27 and TRBJ2-2, with 7 bases fitting TRBD2. Germline V CDR1 and CDR2: MNHEY, SMNVEV (reference sequence). V lost 1 base to trimming and J lost 2 bases; unmatched junction nucleotides: 4. The CDR3 spans 16 residues.

The CDR3 coding sequence is TGTGCCAGCGCCTCAGGTGAAGGTAGGGAGCAGTACTTC. Its protein product is CASASGEGREQYF. V and J are TRBV2 and TRBJ2-7; D ambiguous. The germline V and J ends were trimmed by 8 bases and 7 bases, with 18 bases remaining between them. CDR3 length equals 13 residues. The germline V gene encodes CDR1 SNHLY and CDR2 FYNNEI.

The chain joins TRBV5-4 to TRBJ2-3; 8 nucleotides line up with TRBD2. The CDR3 sequence is 15 residues long. CDR1 and CDR2 (germline): SGHNT, YYREEE (reference sequence). Trimming took 4 bases from V and 4 from J; bases not matched to a gene: 8. The CDR3 nucleotides read TGTGCCAGCAGCCTAGCGTGGCGGGAGGCAGATACGCAGTATTTT. Translated, it gives CASSLAWREADTQYF.

The chain links TRBV30 to TRBJ1-4; D ambiguous. The CDR3 extends over 14 amino acids. Trimming removed 4 bases at V and 6 bases at J, with 15 bases between. CDR1 GTSNPN and CDR2 SVGIG come from the germline V gene (reference sequence). For the CDR3, the DNA is TGTGCCTGGACTAATGGACTCGGGGATGAAAAACTGTTTTTT. This sequence encodes CAWTNGLGDEKLFF. The entire variable domain, with the rest obtained from reference TRBV30 and TRBJ1-4, is as follows: SQTIHQWPATLVQPVGSPLSLECTVEGTSNPNLYWYRQAAGRGLQLLFYSVGIGQISSEVPQNLSASRPQDRQFILSSKKLLLSDSGFYLCAWTNGLGDEKLFFGSGTQLSVL.

The V gene is TRBV10-3, the J gene TRBJ1-1; possibly TRBD1 for D (5 bases). This CDR3 is 15 amino acids long. Germline V gene data show CDR1 as ENHRY and CDR2 as SYGVKD. The V and J ends lost 2 bases and 1 base respectively, with 11 bases between them. CDR3 coding DNA: TGTGCCATCAGTGAGAGAGGAGGGGAGAACACTGAAGCTTTCTTT. Its protein is CAISERGGENTEAFF.

The chain uses TRBV28 and TRBJ2-3; 12 bases match TRBD2. This CDR3 spans 17 amino acids. Germline V lookup: CDR1 MDHEN, CDR2 SYDVKM. J lost 3 bases, V lost 2 bases, and 6 bases had no gene match. The DNA of the CDR3 is TGTGCCAGCAGTTTAATAGGACTAGCGGGGCTGACAGATACGCAGTATTTT. Its translation is CASSLIGLAGLTDTQYF. The variable domain in full, with the rest retrieved from reference TRBV28 and TRBJ2-3, is DVKVTQSSRYLVKRTGEKVFLECVQDMDHENMFWYRQDPGLGLRLIYFSYDVKMKEKGDIPEGYSVSREKKERFSLILESASTNQTSMYLCASSLIGLAGLTDTQYFGPGTRLTVL.

J is TRBJ1-5 and V is TRBV7-2, with 7 bases identical to TRBD1. The CDR3 totals 14 residues. Trimming removed 5 bases from V and 5 bases from J; junction bases left unmatched: 6. Per the germline V gene, CDR1 is SGHTA and CDR2 is FQGNSA. The CDR3 protein is CASSADRDHQPQHF. The DNA of the CDR3 is TGTGCCAGCAGCGCTGACAGGGACCATCAGCCCCAGCATTTT.

The chain combines TRBV25-1 with TRBJ2-3; D assignment may be TRBD1 or TRBD2 (6 bases each). CDR1 is MGHDK and CDR2 is SYGVNS in the germline V gene. This CDR3 has 16 residues. Trimming took 3 bases from V and 5 from J, leaving 18 bases between them. In nucleotides, the CDR3 is TGTGCCAGCAGTGAGTTTATGGGGGGCGTGGAAGATACGCAGTATTTT. This gives the protein CASSEFMGGVEDTQYF.

This chain links TRBV14 with TRBJ1-1, with no clear D. V lost 6 bases and J lost 4, with 12 bases in between. The CDR3 covers 13 residues. Per the germline V gene, CDR1 is SGHDN and CDR2 is FVKESK. The CDR3 region has the DNA TGTGCCAGCAGTTTCACTGAGGGCACTGAAGCTTTCTTT. This encodes CASSFTEGTEAFF.

CDR3 in amino acids: CASSQDSVYSQETQYF. The CDR3 DNA sequence: TGTGCCAGCAGCCAAGATTCAGTTTACAGTCAAGAGACCCAGTACTTC. The chain links TRBV14 to TRBJ2-5; unclear D gene. The V gene lost 0 bases and the J gene lost 2 bases, with 13 bases spanning the gap. CDR1 is SGHDN and CDR2 is FVKESK in the germline V gene. This CDR3 is built from 16 residues.

The chain combines TRBV27 with TRBJ2-7; TRBD1 aligns across 9 bases. V gave up 4 bases and J gave up 6 bases; unmatched junction bases: 4. This CDR3 comprises 13 residues. Germline V lookup: CDR1 MNHEY, CDR2 SMNVEV (reference sequence). The CDR3 here is CASSWGQGGEQYF. In DNA, the CDR3 is TGTGCCAGCAGTTGGGGACAGGGTGGCGAGCAGTACTTC.